The subject of this entry is one T cell receptor beta chain. Its antigen is not known. Since a much larger clone is just one base distant, this may be a read error. This record comes from a study of neurological immune-mediated disorders. General study results and limits: Subjects shared no identical expanded-clone CDR3 amino acid sequences, suggesting private TCR-beta repertoires in all groups. The greatest TCR clonal expansion occurred in HTLV-1-associated myelopathy and the least in multiple sclerosis, which fell below healthy controls.

The cDNA was generated by 5'RACE with 10-nucleotide random UMIs. One entry per CDR3 protein results from TCRdb running MiXCR on the 5' RACE reads. The repertoire consists of over 90,000 distinct CDR3 sequences, with more than 10% occurring once and the leading ten covering around 3.1%. V was clipped by 5 bases and J by 5 bases; unmatched bases: 14. The length of the CDR3 is 18 residues. Time point denoted: longitudinal time-point 3. The unsorted libraries were produced from 2 million PBMCs held at -80 C. The chain uses TRBV12-3 or TRBV12-4 and TRBJ2-6, with 8 bases fitting TRBD1. The sequencing sample was made of PBMCs. The receptor comes from a female donor with HTLV-1-associated myelopathy (HAM/TSP). The CDR3: CASSPSQGAVSWANVLTF. For the CDR3, the DNA is TGTGCCAGCAGTCCCTCGCAGGGGGCGGTTTCTTGGGCCAACGTCCTGACTTTC.